The text below deals with one T cell receptor (beta chain). The table lists this clonotype with a few counts. Its target antigen remains unknown. No much larger clone is present one base from it, and per-base qualities are unavailable. The library was produced with 5' RACE. TCRdb shows the sequencer as Illumina HiSeq 2500. A second PCR of about 6 to 11 cycles was run with a J-beta primer mix and a sample-barcoded 5' primer. A template-switch 5' adaptor carrying 12 random nucleotides introduced a unique molecular identifier onto each TCR beta cDNA molecule. Each sample yielded at least 2.5 million CDR3-containing paired-end reads. First-strand cDNA was synthesized from all RNA with the Mint cDNA synthesis kit, primed by a TRBC-specific oligonucleotide. Following uracil-DNA glycosylase treatment, a first 18-cycle PCR with universal primers M1SS and BC2_uni_R was performed on all cDNA. Under the source paper's analysis protocol: For normalization, 1 million high-quality reads, each with a distinct molecular identifier, were randomly selected from each sample. Instead of being binned into consensus sequences, reads that shared molecular identifiers were thrown out. CDR3 identification, clonotype clustering and error correction used MiTCR with a Q25 quality threshold and the strictest error-elimination algorithm. Lower-bound total TCR beta diversity was estimated with a nonparametric unseen species model using Euler transformation. In-frame beta chains were kept once TCRdb had trimmed the public reads at Q25 with fastp and called clones with MiXCR. Under each unique CDR3 protein, matching rows form one entry showing the most common genes and DNA. The V and J calls reflect TCRdb's pipeline rather than the authors' work. This sample gives roughly 550,000 distinct CDR3 sequences in total; less than 25% of them show up just once. Around 10% of the sample lies in the top ten.

The germline V gene encodes CDR1 SGHRS and CDR2 YFSETQ. From the cysteine up to the phenylalanine, the CDR3 has a length of 15 residues. Just CDR3 DNA is preserved here, 45 bases in frame from base 1. A distance of 12 bases separates the germline ends of V and J, which lose 2 bases and 4 bases respectively. Systemically healthy Caucasian individuals from Russia, 39 in total and aged roughly 6 to 95 years, were included as donors. Each donor gave 8.5 to 10 milliliters of peripheral blood, collected into EDTA-treated Vacutainer tubes. Ficoll-Paque density-gradient centrifugation was used to isolate PBMCs, with at least 6 million per sample. Trizol reagent was used to extract total RNA from the PBMCs, yielding at least 5.5 micrograms per sample. The percentages of naive CD45RAhigh/CD27high T cells were determined by flow cytometry on a PBMC aliquot from every donor. This sample was included in a study of blood T cells in healthy people across ages (dated by TCRdb to about 2015). For context, the study as a whole: In model experiments, template switching captured roughly one uniquely barcoded TCR beta cDNA molecule for every two T cells. Using deep sequencing normalized with unique cDNA molecular identifiers, the study measured how TCR beta repertoire diversity changes with age. Donors were grouped into four age groups: young (average approximately 15 years), middle-aged (about 38), aged (approximately 67) and long-lived (around 80). The study analyzed two additional independent replicas of 1 million unique cDNA reads from the same blood draw for two donors, one aged 18 to 30 and one aged 80 or older.

Summary of the overall study and its limitations: Observed TCR beta diversity correlated strongly with the percentage of naive T cells measured by flow cytometry. Estimates of total diversity from one million sequenced T cells were regarded as lower bounds and underestimates. Observed TCR beta diversity per million T cells fell roughly linearly with age, and a significant reduction was already apparent by age roughly 41. Donor CMV infection status was unknown, potentially confounding age-related changes in expanded clonotypes. Since profiling was done on bulk unsorted PBMCs, naive and antigen-experienced compartments could not be conclusively compared. Compared with the aged group, the long-lived group had more naive CD4+ T cells, fewer expanded clones and increased TCR diversity, a pattern suggesting age selection.

The same data also contributed to another study, on T cells of mothers and their children. The second source states: Nine systemically healthy Caucasian individuals served as donors, namely three mothers together with their six children. cDNA synthesis consumed the entire amount of extracted RNA, loaded at around 1.5 ug RNA in each 15 ul reaction. In the second PCR, sample barcodes and 2-4 random nucleotides were introduced via the M1S primer. Each mother yielded over 8 million TCR beta CDR3 reads and each child 2.5 million to 3 million reads. Thymic selection similarly shapes TCR recombination output in related and unrelated pairs, with minor effect from inherited differences. Related mother-child pairs always showed normalized repertoire overlap that was slightly higher than in unrelated mother-child pairs, though the difference was never significant. With a sensitivity of around 97 clones per million clonotypes, no persistent microchimeric T cell clones were detected. The study used deep NGS to compare TCR beta repertoires of mothers and children, seeking features distinguishing related mother-child pairs from unrelated individuals. Mothers averaged roughly 40 +/- 4 years of age and children averaged about 10 +/- 4 years. After adapter ligation was performed with NEBNext reagents, the libraries were sequenced on an Illumina HiSeq 2000 with 100+100 nt paired-end reads. To avoid cross-contamination, the mother libraries and the child libraries were prepared a month apart and sequenced in separate runs. Between roughly 500,000 and 2,300,000 distinct TCR beta clonotypes were identified per donor. Naive TCR beta clonotypes were estimated from low-frequency clonotypes matched to each donor's FACS-determined naive share, without sorting.

This clonotype originated in a boy between 10 and 17 years old in good health. The sequence joins TRBV5-1 to TRBJ2-2, with TRBD1 perhaps the D gene, on 7 matching bases. The sample was blood. Here is the DNA: TGCGCCAGCAGCTTCAGGGGGGATTCCACCGGGGAGCTGTTTTTT. Its protein product is CASSFRGDSTGELFF.